The clone carrying this TCR beta chain was counted between two and nine times. This sample was included in a study of blood T cell repertoires in COVID-19. Libraries were prepared by immunoSEQ multiplex PCR; TCRdb keeps only in-frame clonotypes and omits some of them. The sample gives hundreds of thousands of clones, 84% of which show up once; approximately 4.3% is in the top ten. The CDR3 has 15 amino acids. Germline V CDR1 and CDR2: LGHNA, YSLEER. Trimming took 0 bases from V and 0 from J, leaving 5 bases between them. This sequence originates from a man aged 25 to 40 with acute COVID-19. The gene calls are TRBV4-3 and TRBJ1-4; D call uncertain. Material: PBMCs or T cells enriched from blood (not recorded which). CDR3 DNA: TGCGCCAGCAGCCAAGAGGGAGCAACTAATGAAAAACTGTTTTTT. Translation: CASSQEGATNEKLFF.